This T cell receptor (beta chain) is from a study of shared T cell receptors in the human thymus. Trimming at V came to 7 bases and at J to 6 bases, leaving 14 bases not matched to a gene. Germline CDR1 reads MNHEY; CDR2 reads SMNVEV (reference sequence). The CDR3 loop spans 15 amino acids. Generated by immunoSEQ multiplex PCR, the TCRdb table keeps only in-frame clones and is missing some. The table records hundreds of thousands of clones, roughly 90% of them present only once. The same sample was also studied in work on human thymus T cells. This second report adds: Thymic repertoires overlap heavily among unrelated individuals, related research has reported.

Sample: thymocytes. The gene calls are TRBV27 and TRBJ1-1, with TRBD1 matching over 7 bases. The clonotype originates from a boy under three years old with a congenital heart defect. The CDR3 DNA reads TGTGCCAGCATCCCCCGACAGGGATCCCCTTCTGAAGCTTTCTTT. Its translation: CASIPRQGSPSEAFF.